This T cell receptor (beta chain) was identified during a study of blood T cell repertoires in COVID-19. The wider study: There were acute and convalescent COVID-19 samples, and they came from the United States, Italy and Spain. In each case, the material was cDNA or gDNA derived from T cells, B-cell-depleted T cells, or PBMCs.

Authors' analysis steps: Estimation of nucleated cell counts relied on the amplification of reference gene primers. Profiled with immunoSEQ multiplex PCR; TCRdb holds only in-frame clones, not every one. The DNA was the basis for D and trimming; V, J and clone size are from that table. Here the sample spans 200,000 to 250,000 clones, about nine tenths being singletons. The CDR3 is 15 residues long. Germline CDR1 SGHTA, CDR2 FQGNSA. Unmatched junction bases numbered 4, after V lost 3 bases and J lost 1 base. The V gene is TRBV7-2, the J gene TRBJ1-1, with 8 bases aligning to TRBD1. Sequencing input: peripheral blood. The sequence was obtained from a man aged 80 or over with acute or convalescent COVID-19. The DNA of the CDR3 is TGTGCCAGCAGCTTGACCGGGACAGGGAACACTGAAGCTTTCTTT. Encoded protein: CASSLTGTGNTEAFF.